This TCR beta chain was captured in a study of control samples from healthy donors and cancer patients. Data came from immunoSEQ multiplex PCR; TCRdb stores just in-frame clones and leaves some out. The sample contains about 230,000 clones, roughly four fifths of which appear only once. CDR1 and CDR2 (germline): SGDLS, YYNGEE. V was shortened by 0 bases and J by 7 bases, with 14 bases between the two germline ends. The CDR3 consists of 14 residues. The V and J genes are TRBV9 and TRBJ2-7; perhaps TRBD2 as D (5 bases). Sequenced material: PBMCs. The clonotype comes from a woman aged 60-75 years with lung cancer. The CDR3 sequence: CASSVGVVSGEQYF. CDR3 coding DNA: TGTGCCAGCAGCGTAGGGGTTGTTTCGGGGGAGCAGTACTTC.